The next 15 T cell receptor beta chains were all read from a single sample in a study of cytomegalovirus exposure and HLA in healthy donors. The PCR had 60 Vbeta and 13 Jbeta primers. TCRdb's table, derived via immunoSEQ multiplex PCR, lists solely in-frame clones and lacks some. The data contain around 190,000 clones, about 77% of them singletons. Material: PBMCs. These receptor sequences come from a young woman in good health and CMV-seronegative.

Here the CDR3 reads CASSLQASSGGEQFF. The CDR3 region has the DNA TGTGCCAGCAGCTTACAGGCTAGCTCGGGGGGTGAGCAGTTCTTC. The chain joins TRBV7-9 to TRBJ2-1; TRBD2 matches 7 bases. The CDR3 has 15 residues. The germline CDR1 and CDR2 sequences are SEHNR and FQNEAQ (reference sequence). V lost 2 bases and J lost 9; bases outside the gene matches: 10.

This clone was seen only a few times. As DNA, the CDR3 is TGTGCCAGCAGCTTGGTTGGGGAGGGAAACACTGAAGCTTTCTTT. Protein: CASSLVGEGNTEAFF. This chain uses TRBV4-2 with TRBJ1-1; D remains unclear. This CDR3 is built from 15 residues. V shed 5 bases and J shed 2 bases, with 15 bases lying between them. The germline V gene has CDR1 LGHNA and CDR2 YNFKEQ.

This clone has a handful of counts. V gene TRBV5-1 combines with J gene TRBJ1-3; 8 positions match TRBD1. The CDR3 is 14 residues long. CDR1 is SGHRS and CDR2 is YFSETQ in the germline V gene. V lost 2 bases and J lost 7; bases outside the gene matches: 5. The CDR3 region has the DNA TGCGCCAGCAGCTTCGGACAGGGCCTTAACACCATATATTTT. Protein: CASSFGQGLNTIYF.

The V and J genes are TRBV19 and TRBJ2-3; TRBD1 might be the D (5 bases). CDR3 length: 12 amino acids. Trimming took 7 bases from V and 4 from J, leaving 9 bases between them. Germline loops: CDR1 LNHDA, CDR2 SQIVND (reference sequence). DNA for the CDR3: TGTGCCAGTATAGGGGTCTCAGATACGCAGTATTTT. Translating it yields CASIGVSDTQYF.

Concerning this clone itself: The same CDR3 also results from other DNA sequences found in this sample. This chain joins TRBV30 and TRBJ1-5; weak D call: TRBD1 (5 bases). Trimming took 3 bases from V and 4 from J, leaving 13 bases between them. Germline loops: CDR1 GTSNPN, CDR2 SVGIG (reference sequence). CDR3 size: 14 residues. CDR3 bases: TGTGCCTGGAGGAACTGGGGGGAGAATCAGCCCCAGCATTTT. Translating gives CAWRNWGENQPQHF. Combining the CDR3 with reference TRBV30 and TRBJ1-5 gives the whole variable domain SQTIHQWPATLVQPVGSPLSLECTVEGTSNPNLYWYRQAAGRGLQLLFYSVGIGQISSEVPQNLSASRPQDRQFILSSKKLLLSDSGFYLCAWRNWGENQPQHFGDGTRLSIL.

This clone appeared once. CDR3 bases: TGTGCCAGCATCCCTCAACAGGGCCACTATGGCTACACCTTC. Its translation: CASIPQQGHYGYTF. The rearrangement uses TRBV2 and TRBJ1-2, with a possible D match to TRBD1 (6 bases). The CDR3 has 14 amino acids. Between the trimmed V and J ends, which lost 7 bases and 3 bases, there was a span of 15 bases. Per the germline V gene, CDR1 is SNHLY and CDR2 is FYNNEI.

This clone has only a few counts. This chain uses TRBV19 with TRBJ1-6, with a weak D call TRBD1 (6 bases). V was shortened by 6 bases and J by 7 bases, with 13 bases between the two germline ends. Germline CDR1 and CDR2: LNHDA and SQIVND (reference sequence). This CDR3 contains 14 residues. CDR3 in DNA: TGTGCCAGTAGACCCGGGACACTGAATTCACCCCTCCACTTT. It specifies CASRPGTLNSPLHF.

With respect to this clone: The junction shows a germline mismatch at one end, possibly a read error. In DNA, the CDR3 is TGTTCCAGCAGCTTAGCCAGGAATGAAGCTTTCTTT. Translation gives CSSSLARNEAFF. The rearrangement links TRBV7-9 to TRBJ1-1, with D hard to call. Germline CDR1 and CDR2: SEHNR and FQNEAQ (reference sequence). The CDR3 loop spans 12 amino acids.

The genes are TRBV2 and TRBJ1-2, with D hard to call. Germline CDR1 reads SNHLY; CDR2 reads FYNNEI. The CDR3 sequence is 13 residues long. V lost 2 bases to trimming and J lost 7 bases, with 11 bases between them. CDR3 sequence (DNA): TGTGCCAGCAGTGAACGCTCGGGTGGTGGCTACACCTTC. This codes for CASSERSGGGYTF.

CDR3 region: CASSSTDRVEYF. In DNA, the CDR3 is TGTGCCAGCAGCTCAACTGACAGGGTTGAGTACTTC. The rearrangement joins TRBV7-2 to TRBJ2-4; 7 bases line up with TRBD1. Trimming cost V 4 bases and J 14 bases; bases outside gene matches: 8. Germline values: CDR1 SGHTA, CDR2 FQGNSA. The CDR3 sequence is 12 residues long. The full variable domain, in which reference TRBV7-2 and TRBJ2-4 provide the parts outside the CDR3, is GAGVSQSPSNKVTEKGKDVELRCDPISGHTALYWYRQSLGQGLEFLIYFQGNSAPDKSGLPSDRFSAERTGGSVSTLTIQRTQQEDSAVYLCASSSTDRVEYFGAGTRLSVL.

This clone was detected once. V usage is TRBV19 and J usage is TRBJ1-1, with D maybe TRBD1 (6 bases). The CDR3 has 11 residues. V was clipped by 5 bases and J by 8 bases, with 9 bases between them. The germline gives CDR1 LNHDA, CDR2 SQIVND (reference sequence). CDR3 coding DNA: TGTGCCAGTAGTGGGGGCAGGGAAGCTTTCTTT. Translation: CASSGGREAFF. The whole variable domain, remainder taken from reference TRBV19 and TRBJ1-1, is DGGITQSPKYLFRKEGQNVTLSCEQNLNHDAMYWYRQDPGQGLRLIYYSQIVNDFQKGDIAEGYSVSREKKESFPLTVTSAQKNPTAFYLCASSGGREAFFGQGTRLTVV.

The chain combines TRBV6-5 with TRBJ2-2; 7 bases fit TRBD2. The germline V gene has CDR1 MNHEY and CDR2 SVGAGI. J gave up 5 bases and V 6 bases, and 9 bases lay outside the gene matches. This CDR3 contains 15 residues. CDR3 region: CASRVGSGVTGELFF. DNA of the CDR3: TGTGCCAGCAGAGTCGGGAGCGGGGTTACCGGGGAGCTGTTTTTT.

The chain links TRBV6-5 to TRBJ1-2; 7 nucleotides line up with TRBD1. The V segment lost 6 bases and the J segment 5 bases; nucleotides outside the gene matches: 6. The V gene's germline CDR1 is MNHEY and CDR2 SVGAGI. CDR3 length equals 13 residues. Here the CDR3 reads CASSPTGFYGYTF. As DNA, the CDR3 is TGTGCCAGCAGCCCGACAGGGTTTTATGGCTACACCTTC.

The V call is TRBV18, the J call TRBJ1-4; 8 bases match TRBD1. CDR3 size: 16 residues. Germline CDR1 is KGHSH and CDR2 is LQKENI. V dropped 6 bases and J dropped 0; count of bases not matched to a gene: 6. In nucleotides, the CDR3 is TGTGCCAGCTCCCAGGGACAGGTTGCAACTAATGAAAAACTGTTTTTT. Translation gives CASSQGQVATNEKLFF.

This clone is a singleton in its sample. This chain uses TRBV27 with TRBJ2-1, with D tentatively TRBD2 (5 bases). Trimming cost V 6 bases and J 4 bases, with 16 bases left between them. There are 15 residues in the CDR3. Germline CDR1 MNHEY, CDR2 SMNVEV (reference sequence). CDR3: CASSRNGEGYNEQFF. In nucleotides, the CDR3 is TGTGCCAGCAGCCGAAATGGAGAGGGTTACAATGAGCAGTTCTTC.